Each of the 21 T cell receptor beta chains below was sequenced from the same sample in a study of blood T cell repertoires in COVID-19. The assay was immunoSEQ multiplex PCR, and TCRdb's table has in-frame clones only and misses some. The table lists about 190,000 clones, less than 80% of them singletons. Sequencing was carried out using peripheral blood. These receptors were collected from a woman in her forties or fifties with acute or convalescent COVID-19.

This sequence joins TRBV30 and TRBJ1-1; tentative D call: TRBD1 (5 bases). CDR1 and CDR2 (germline): GTSNPN, SVGIG (reference sequence). The CDR3 totals 14 residues. V was clipped by 4 bases and J by 1 base, with 13 bases between them. The CDR3 reads CAWIMGQTNTEAFF. CDR3 in DNA: TGTGCCTGGATCATGGGGCAGACGAACACTGAAGCTTTCTTT.

This sequence joins TRBV12-5 and TRBJ1-5, with 10 bases that match TRBD1. The ends lost 6 bases at V and 2 bases at J; junction bases unmatched: 13. This CDR3 is built from 18 residues. Germline values: CDR1 LGHNT, CDR2 FRNRAP. CDR3 residues: CASGPGTGVGTGNQPQHF. DNA for the CDR3: TGTGCTAGTGGACCCGGGACAGGGGTTGGTACTGGCAATCAGCCCCAGCATTTT.

The chain joins TRBV7-2 to TRBJ2-7, with 10 nucleotides matching TRBD2. Germline V gene lookup returns CDR1 SGHTA and CDR2 FQGNSA. Trimming at V came to 4 bases and at J to 7 bases, leaving 10 bases not matched to a gene. CDR3 length: 15 residues. The CDR3 reads CASSWRSGGAGEQYF. CDR3 nucleotides: TGTGCCAGCAGCTGGAGAAGCGGGGGGGCGGGGGAGCAGTACTTC. Full variable domain (remainder filled in from reference TRBV7-2 and TRBJ2-7): GAGVSQSPSNKVTEKGKDVELRCDPISGHTALYWYRQSLGQGLEFLIYFQGNSAPDKSGLPSDRFSAERTGGSVSTLTIQRTQQEDSAVYLCASSWRSGGAGEQYFGPGTRLTVT.

The rearrangement joins TRBV28 to TRBJ1-2, with 9 positions matching TRBD1. V shed 4 bases, J shed 8 bases, and the junction held 8 bases outside the gene matches. Germline CDR1 reads MDHEN; CDR2 reads SYDVKM. The CDR3 has 14 residues. CDR3 protein: CASSSSSTGGGYTF. CDR3 bases: TGTGCCAGCAGTTCTTCCTCGACAGGGGGAGGCTACACCTTC.

This clone came up once. The J gene is TRBJ2-3, the V gene TRBV3-1 (or the pseudogene TRBV3-2), with 8 bases fitting TRBD1. The CDR3 loop spans 11 amino acids. The germline CDR1 and CDR2 sequences are LGHDT and YNNKEL (reference sequence). J gave up 15 bases and V 4 bases, and 6 bases lay outside the gene matches. For the CDR3, the DNA is TGTGCCAGCAGCCGGAGGACAGGGTTCTATTTT. Amino acid sequence: CASSRRTGFYF.

This chain uses TRBV7-9 with TRBJ1-4, with D perhaps TRBD1 (6 bases). Germline lookup yields CDR1 SEHNR and CDR2 FQNEAQ (reference sequence). V gave up 5 bases and J gave up 5 bases, with 15 bases separating them. This CDR3 contains 15 residues. The CDR3 DNA reads TGTGCCAGCAGCCTGGGGACAAACAAAAATGAAAAACTGTTTTTT. Amino acid sequence: CASSLGTNKNEKLFF. Complete variable domain (other parts from reference TRBV7-9 and TRBJ1-4): DTGVSQNPRHKITKRGQNVTFRCDPISEHNRLYWYRQTLGQGPEFLTYFQNEAQLEKSRLLSDRFSAERPKGSFSTLEIQRTEQGDSAMYLCASSLGTNKNEKLFFGSGTQLSVL.

The rearrangement uses TRBV29-1 and TRBJ2-1; possibly TRBD2 for D (5 bases). Trimming took off 3 bases at V and 6 bases at J, with 12 bases between the two ends. Germline CDR1 SQVTM, CDR2 ANQGSEA. The CDR3 totals 13 residues. The CDR3 nucleotides read TGCAGCGTTGATAAAGGGAGCGGCAATGAGCAGTTCTTC. Protein product: CSVDKGSGNEQFF.

The J gene is TRBJ1-5, the V gene TRBV11-2, with D uncertain. V lost 1 base, J lost 3 bases, and 7 bases lay in between. This CDR3 spans 14 amino acids. CDR1 and CDR2 from the germline V gene are SGHAT and FQNNGV. The CDR3 DNA is TGTGCCAGCAGCTTAGCCGGGAACAATCAGCCCCAGCATTTT. Translated, it gives CASSLAGNNQPQHF.

This clone appeared once. This sequence joins TRBV15 and TRBJ1-1, with unresolved D. This CDR3 has 15 residues. Germline V gives CDR1 LNHNV, CDR2 YYDKDF (reference sequence). The V and J ends lost 1 base and 0 bases respectively, with 9 bases between them. The CDR3 bases are TGTGCCACCAGCAGAGCTCCGGTGCTGAACACTGAAGCTTTCTTT. It is translated as CATSRAPVLNTEAFF.

In its sample, this clone was seen a few times. Other DNA sequences in the sample encode the same CDR3. The rearrangement uses TRBV6-5 and TRBJ1-5; D may be TRBD1 (5 bases). The CDR3 runs to 13 residues. The V gene's germline CDR1 is MNHEY and CDR2 SVGAGI. Trimming took off 2 bases at V and 7 bases at J, with 9 bases between the two ends. In DNA, the CDR3 is TGTGCCAGCAGTTACGGAAGGGGACAGCCCCAGCATTTT. The encoded protein is CASSYGRGQPQHF.

Remarks on this clone: Compared with germline, one end of the junction differs, possibly owing to a read error. V is TRBV13 and J is TRBJ2-2, with D perhaps being TRBD1 or TRBD2 (7 bases each). Germline values: CDR1 PRHDT, CDR2 FYEKMQ (reference sequence). The CDR3 runs to 24 residues. CDR3 DNA: TGTGCCAGCATCTTACAGGGGCTCCCCACCTCAAGGCGGGAGCGGCGATCTCGAACCGGGGAGCTGTTTTTT. This sequence encodes CASILQGLPTSRRERRSRTGELFF.

The J gene is TRBJ2-2, the V gene TRBV5-1, with 9 bases matching TRBD1. J gave up 0 bases and V 0 bases, and 0 bases lay outside the gene matches. The CDR3 runs 16 residues. CDR1 and CDR2 from the germline V gene are SGHRS and YFSETQ. The CDR3 protein is CASSLGDRANTGELFF. The DNA for the CDR3 is TGCGCCAGCAGCTTGGGGGACAGGGCGAACACCGGGGAGCTGTTTTTT.

This clone has more than one count but fewer than ten. This rearrangement joins TRBV28 to TRBJ1-2, with D possibly being TRBD1 (5 bases). With 1 base removed from V and 6 bases from J, the gap between germline ends came to 21 bases. The CDR3 extends over 17 amino acids. The germline V gene encodes CDR1 MDHEN and CDR2 SYDVKM. CDR3 coding DNA: TGTGCCAGCAGTTTATTATCGGGTTGGGGCAGGGAAGATGGCTACACCTTC. Residues: CASSLLSGWGREDGYTF.

This clone occurred once. The rearrangement links TRBV11-3 to TRBJ2-7; the match to TRBD1 covers 8 bases. The V segment lost 3 bases and the J segment 3 bases; nucleotides outside the gene matches: 7. This CDR3 comprises 15 residues. Looked up from germline, CDR1 is SGHNT and CDR2 is YENEEA. The DNA for the CDR3 is TGTGCCAGCAGCTTCTCCGGGACAGGCCTCTACGAGCAGTACTTC. Its translation is CASSFSGTGLYEQYF.

The J gene is TRBJ1-3, the V gene TRBV7-8; TRBD1 matches 7 bases. The CDR3 sequence is 15 residues long. J gave up 0 bases and V 6 bases, and 5 bases lay outside the gene matches. Germline V gene lookup returns CDR1 SGHVS and CDR2 FQNEAQ. The CDR3 reads CASSTDRPSGNTIYF. In DNA, the CDR3 is TGTGCCAGCAGTACGGACAGGCCCTCTGGAAACACCATATATTTT.

The rearrangement links TRBV3-1 (or the pseudogene TRBV3-2) to TRBJ2-7; TRBD2 agrees at 7 bases. The CDR3 extends over 16 amino acids. From germline, CDR1 is LGHDT and CDR2 YNNKEL (reference sequence). V dropped 4 bases and J dropped 2; count of bases not matched to a gene: 11. The CDR3 coding sequence is TGTGCCAGCAGCCCCCCCCCAGCGGGGCCTACCTACGAGCAGTACTTC. Its protein is CASSPPPAGPTYEQYF.

The chain links TRBV27 to TRBJ2-7, with a weak D call TRBD1 (6 bases). Germline V gives CDR1 MNHEY, CDR2 SMNVEV (reference sequence). This CDR3 has 13 residues. The V gene lost 5 bases and the J gene lost 4 bases, with 12 bases spanning the gap. The CDR3 here is CASSPRQAYEQYF. The CDR3 nucleotides read TGTGCCAGCAGTCCTCGACAGGCATACGAGCAGTACTTC.

The chain links TRBV6-5 to TRBJ1-1; 7 bases fit TRBD1. This CDR3 has 15 amino acids. The V segment lost 0 bases and the J segment 4 bases; nucleotides outside the gene matches: 5. Germline V gene data show CDR1 as MNHEY and CDR2 as SVGAGI. The CDR3 sequence: CASSYSKTGPTEAFF. The CDR3 nucleotides read TGTGCCAGCAGTTACTCCAAGACAGGGCCCACTGAAGCTTTCTTT.

The chain carries TRBV30 and TRBJ1-2; 12 nucleotides agree with TRBD1. The CDR3 has 14 residues. CDR1 and CDR2 (germline): GTSNPN, SVGIG (reference sequence). The V segment lost 5 bases and the J segment 8 bases; nucleotides outside the gene matches: 9. CDR3 bases: TGTGCCTGGGCTTGGGGGACAGGGGGCGAAGGCTACACCTTC. It encodes CAWAWGTGGEGYTF.

This clone occurred a few times. The chain employs TRBV19 and TRBJ2-1; the D is unclear. Deletions cut 7 bases from V and 4 bases from J, with 11 bases between. In germline, CDR1 is LNHDA, CDR2 SQIVND (reference sequence). The CDR3 is 13 residues long. The CDR3 loop reads CASTPTPYNEQFF. The CDR3 nucleotides read TGTGCCAGTACCCCCACACCATACAATGAGCAGTTCTTC.

J is TRBJ2-1 and V is TRBV18, with a possible D match to TRBD1 (5 bases). The CDR3 extends over 14 amino acids. Germline lookup yields CDR1 KGHSH and CDR2 LQKENI. Trimming shortened V by 1 base and J by 9 bases, and 13 bases separated the two germline ends. Here the CDR3 DNA reads TGTGCCAGCTCACCACTGGCCCAGGGAACTGAGCAGTTCTTC. This gives the protein CASSPLAQGTEQFF.